Below are 15 T cell receptor beta chains sequenced from a single sample in a study of PD-L1 blockade in urothelial cancer. The protocol was immunoSEQ multiplex PCR, while the TCRdb copy is restricted to in-frame clones and leaves out a portion. The repertoire includes around 66,000 clones, almost 90% of them detected once, and approximately 10% sits in the top ten. Time point in this sample: peripheral blood 6 weeks after treatment start. The sequencing used PBMCs, collected around atezolizumab (anti-PD-L1) treatment. All receptors derive from a man between 60 and 75 years old with urothelial cancer.

The chain employs TRBV7-9 and TRBJ2-2; 8 bases align to TRBD2. The CDR3 length is 15 residues. The germline V gene encodes CDR1 SEHNR and CDR2 FQNEAQ (reference sequence). The ends lost 5 bases at V and 4 bases at J; junction bases unmatched: 6. In DNA, the CDR3 is TGTGCCAGCAGCCCGAGAACTAGCGGCACCGGGGAGCTGTTTTTT. This codes for CASSPRTSGTGELFF.

The chain joins TRBV13 to TRBJ2-1; D is possibly TRBD1 (7 bases). The germline gives CDR1 PRHDT, CDR2 FYEKMQ (reference sequence). V was trimmed by 5 bases and J by 4 bases, leaving 9 bases between them. The length of the CDR3 is 13 residues. The CDR3 region has the DNA TGTGCCAGCAGCCAGGGGGGTTACAATGAGCAGTTCTTC. Translated, it gives CASSQGGYNEQFF.

The J gene is TRBJ1-1, the V gene TRBV7-6; no reliable D call. Trimming left V 3 bases short and J 4 bases short, with 9 bases between. This CDR3 is built from 13 residues. CDR1 SGHVS and CDR2 FNYEAQ come from the germline V gene. CDR3 amino acids: CASSFSFRTEAFF. CDR3 nucleotide sequence: TGTGCCAGCAGCTTCAGTTTTCGCACTGAAGCTTTCTTT. The full variable domain, completed using reference TRBV7-6 and TRBJ1-1, is GAGVSQSPRYKVTKRGQDVALRCDPISGHVSLYWYRQALGQGPEFLTYFNYEAQQDKSGLPNDRFSAERPEGSISTLTIQRTEQRDSAMYRCASSFSFRTEAFFGQGTRLTVV.

V gene TRBV11-2 combines with J gene TRBJ2-5, with 10 positions matching TRBD2. Losses at the gene ends were 6 bases for V and 6 bases for J; bases not matched to a gene: 10. Germline V gene sequence: CDR1 SGHAT, CDR2 FQNNGV. CDR3 length: 15 residues. The CDR3 DNA sequence: TGTGCCAGCAGTCGCAGCGGGGGGGCTTTTAAGACCCAGTACTTC. Its protein is CASSRSGGAFKTQYF.

The CDR3: CASSSDRALEQYF. The DNA for the CDR3 is TGCGCCAGCAGCTCAGACAGGGCACTCGAGCAGTACTTC. The chain combines TRBV5-1 with TRBJ2-7, with TRBD1 identical over 7 bases. CDR3 size: 13 residues. The ends lost 3 bases at V and 6 bases at J; junction bases unmatched: 6. Germline assignment: CDR1 SGHRS and CDR2 YFSETQ.

The V call is TRBV20-1, the J call TRBJ2-5; D is ambiguous. The germline CDR1 and CDR2 sequences are DFQATT and SNEGSKA (reference sequence). The CDR3 runs 11 residues. V shed 0 bases and J shed 11 bases, with 10 bases lying between them. The chain's CDR3 is CSARESTFQYF. The CDR3 DNA reads TGCAGTGCTAGAGAGTCTACTTTTCAGTACTTC.

The V call is TRBV5-5, the J call TRBJ2-1; TRBD2 is a possible D gene (6 bases). The ends were cut back, 1 base at V and 4 bases at J, with 12 bases in the middle. The CDR3 is made up of 15 amino acids. Germline V gene sequence: CDR1 SGHKS, CDR2 YYEKEE (reference sequence). The CDR3, as DNA: TGTGCCAGCAGCTTGTTGCGGGGAGGTTACAATGAGCAGTTCTTC. Protein: CASSLLRGGYNEQFF.

The chain couples TRBV28 to TRBJ2-7; TRBD1 matches at 7 bases. The length of the CDR3 is 15 residues. Germline V gene lookup returns CDR1 MDHEN and CDR2 SYDVKM. Trimming took 6 bases from V and 2 from J; bases not matched to a gene: 10. The CDR3 reads CASRPTGDGTYEQYF. CDR3 sequence (DNA): TGTGCCAGCAGGCCCACAGGGGACGGCACCTACGAGCAGTACTTC.

The rearrangement joins TRBV29-1 to TRBJ2-7; D is unclear. CDR3 size: 14 residues. The germline V gene encodes CDR1 SQVTM and CDR2 ANQGSEA. V was trimmed by 8 bases and J by 2 bases, leaving 19 bases between them. The CDR3 DNA reads TGCAGCTCCCTGTTAGCCAGAATAGCCTACGAGCAGTACTTC. It is translated as CSSLLARIAYEQYF.

This clone was seen a few times. Written as DNA, the CDR3 is TGTGCCAGCTACACCGGGACAGAGAACACTGAAGCTTTCTTT. Its translation is CASYTGTENTEAFF. The V call is TRBV7-9, the J call TRBJ1-1; 7 bases line up with TRBD1. The ends lost 8 bases at V and 1 base at J; junction bases unmatched: 7. Germline CDR1 SEHNR, CDR2 FQNEAQ (reference sequence). The CDR3 consists of 14 residues.

The rearrangement links TRBV5-1 to TRBJ1-6; TRBD1 matches 10 bases. Germline values: CDR1 SGHRS, CDR2 YFSETQ. The CDR3 runs 16 residues. V dropped 0 bases and J dropped 7; count of bases not matched to a gene: 4. The CDR3: CASSLGQGAENSPLHF. CDR3 bases: TGCGCCAGCAGCTTGGGACAGGGGGCTGAAAATTCACCCCTCCACTTT. The full variable domain, rest sourced from reference TRBV5-1 and TRBJ1-6, is KAGVTQTPRYLIKTRGQQVTLSCSPISGHRSVSWYQQTPGQGLQFLFEYFSETQRNKGNFPGRFSGRQFSNSRSEMNVSTLELGDSALYLCASSLGQGAENSPLHFGNGTRLTVT.

The chain employs TRBV5-1 and TRBJ2-2; 8 bases map to TRBD1. CDR1 and CDR2 from the germline V gene are SGHRS and YFSETQ. After removal of 5 bases from V and 5 bases from J, the junction contained 5 bases not matched to a gene. The CDR3 length is 14 residues. The CDR3 spells CASSSRQGTGELFF. The CDR3 coding sequence is TGCGCCAGCAGTTCTAGACAGGGGACCGGGGAGCTGTTTTTT.

V usage is TRBV5-6 and J usage is TRBJ1-2; D unresolved. The V and J ends lost 0 bases and 5 bases respectively, with 14 bases between them. This CDR3 spans 15 amino acids. The germline CDR1 and CDR2 sequences are SGHDT and YYEEEE. The CDR3 sequence: CASSLVSGRDYGYTF. The DNA of the CDR3 is TGTGCCAGCAGCTTGGTGTCGGGGAGAGATTATGGCTACACCTTC.

This clone has just one count. This chain links TRBV27 with TRBJ2-2, with 7 bases that match TRBD2. This CDR3 comprises 16 residues. CDR1 is MNHEY, CDR2 SMNVEV, per germline (reference sequence). V dropped 2 bases and J dropped 1; count of bases not matched to a gene: 4. In nucleotides, the CDR3 is TGTGCCAGCAGTTTAATTTCGGGGGGGAACACCGGGGAGCTGTTTTTT. As protein: CASSLISGGNTGELFF.

The CDR3 reads CASRPIYREGSREQYF. The CDR3 nucleotides read TGCGCCAGCAGACCCATATACCGGGAAGGAAGTCGCGAGCAGTACTTC. This rearrangement joins TRBV5-1 to TRBJ2-7; weak D call: TRBD2 (5 bases). Trimming pared 5 bases from V and 6 bases from J, leaving 24 bases between. This CDR3 spans 16 amino acids. CDR1 is SGHRS, CDR2 YFSETQ, per germline.